The 23 T cell receptor beta chains reported below all come from one sample, sequenced in a study of blood T cell repertoires in COVID-19. Using immunoSEQ multiplex PCR, the repertoire was profiled, and TCRdb retains in-frame clones only, with some absent. The sample holds 200,000 to 250,000 clones, 88% seen once. The sequencing sample was made of PBMCs or T cells enriched from blood (not recorded which). The receptors here all came from a woman aged 45 to 65 with acute COVID-19.

This sequence joins TRBV5-1 and TRBJ1-2; TRBD1 matches at 7 bases. CDR1 is SGHRS and CDR2 is YFSETQ in the germline V gene. This CDR3 has 14 amino acids. After removal of 2 bases from V and 4 bases from J, the junction contained 5 bases not matched to a gene. CDR3 nucleotides: TGCGCCAGCAGCTTCAATGAGGGGGCCTATGGCTACACCTTC. Amino acid sequence: CASSFNEGAYGYTF.

The chain carries TRBV20-1 and TRBJ2-3; D may be TRBD1 (5 bases). Looked up from germline, CDR1 is DFQATT and CDR2 is SNEGSKA (reference sequence). The CDR3 length is 10 residues. V shed 2 bases and J shed 10 bases, with 7 bases lying between them. The CDR3 sequence is CSARKGAQYF. The CDR3 nucleotides read TGCAGTGCTAGAAAAGGGGCGCAGTATTTT.

The chain uses TRBV7-3 and TRBJ1-1, with no clear D. The CDR3 is 14 residues long. With 0 bases removed from V and 6 bases from J, the gap between germline ends came to 11 bases. Germline V lookup: CDR1 SGHTA, CDR2 FQGTGA. The CDR3 region is CASSLTRSSAEAFF. The CDR3 DNA reads as TGTGCCAGCAGCTTAACGCGCTCGTCGGCTGAAGCTTTCTTT.

The rearrangement joins TRBV28 to TRBJ1-1, with D possibly matching TRBD1 (6 bases). Deletions cut 6 bases from V and 4 bases from J, with 9 bases between. The CDR3 contains 12 residues. The germline CDR1 and CDR2 sequences are MDHEN and SYDVKM. CDR3 in amino acids: CASSEGVTEAFF. The CDR3 bases are TGTGCCAGCAGCGAGGGGGTCACTGAAGCTTTCTTT.

The chain couples TRBV25-1 to TRBJ1-1; 7 bases align to TRBD1. V gave up 8 bases and J gave up 2 bases; unmatched junction bases: 5. The germline V gene encodes CDR1 MGHDK and CDR2 SYGVNS. The CDR3 runs to 13 residues. CDR3 loop: CASVRTGNTEAFF. Written as DNA, the CDR3 is TGTGCCAGCGTTAGGACAGGCAACACTGAAGCTTTCTTT.

CDR3 DNA sequence: TGCGCCAGCAGCTTGGCCAGCGGGAGCCTCGAGCAGTACTTC. Protein product: CASSLASGSLEQYF. The chain combines TRBV5-1 with TRBJ2-7; 8 bases match TRBD2. Germline V gives CDR1 SGHRS, CDR2 YFSETQ. The V and J ends lost 0 bases and 6 bases, in that order; junction bases with no gene match: 5. This CDR3 comprises 14 residues.

The V call is TRBV6-5, the J call TRBJ2-1; TRBD1 might be the D (6 bases). V lost 8 bases and J 5 bases, leaving 16 bases between the germline ends. The CDR3 length is 14 residues. Per germline, CDR1 MNHEY and CDR2 SVGAGI. The CDR3 region is CASVRGDTNNEQFF. The DNA for the CDR3 is TGTGCCAGCGTCAGGGGCGATACAAACAATGAGCAGTTCTTC.

The chain couples TRBV28 to TRBJ2-1; TRBD1 agrees at 7 bases. The CDR3 sequence is 15 residues long. The J segment lost 2 bases and the V segment lost 3 bases, leaving 4 bases of the junction unmatched. CDR1 is MDHEN, CDR2 SYDVKM, per germline. CDR3 sequence reads: CASSLTGTAYNEQFF. In DNA, the CDR3 is TGTGCCAGCAGTTTGACCGGGACAGCCTACAATGAGCAGTTCTTC.

The rearrangement links TRBV5-1 to TRBJ2-3; 8 bases agree with TRBD2. Germline trimming cut 4 bases from V and 3 bases from J; bases unmatched to any gene: 7. Germline loops: CDR1 SGHRS, CDR2 YFSETQ. This CDR3 spans 15 amino acids. CDR3 sequence (DNA): TGCGCCAGCAGCCTTAGCGGGATTCGGACAGATACGCAGTATTTT. Its protein product is CASSLSGIRTDTQYF. Using reference TRBV5-1 and TRBJ2-3 for the parts outside the CDR3, the full variable domain is KAGVTQTPRYLIKTRGQQVTLSCSPISGHRSVSWYQQTPGQGLQFLFEYFSETQRNKGNFPGRFSGRQFSNSRSEMNVSTLELGDSALYLCASSLSGIRTDTQYFGPGTRLTVL.

The chain joins TRBV2 to TRBJ2-2; D is perhaps TRBD1 (5 bases). Germline V lookup: CDR1 SNHLY, CDR2 FYNNEI. V was shortened by 4 bases and J by 4 bases, with 10 bases between the two germline ends. The CDR3 covers 14 residues. The CDR3 DNA reads TGTGCCAGCAGTGGACAGTGGGGCACCGGGGAGCTGTTTTTT. It is translated as CASSGQWGTGELFF.

The sample holds one count of this clone. The chain couples TRBV7-9 to TRBJ2-1, with 9 bases aligning to TRBD2. J lost 6 bases, V lost 5 bases, and 11 bases had no gene match. Germline lookup yields CDR1 SEHNR and CDR2 FQNEAQ (reference sequence). This CDR3 comprises 16 residues. The chain's CDR3 is CASSPWTSGRSNEQFF. For the CDR3, the DNA is TGTGCCAGCAGCCCATGGACGAGCGGGAGGTCCAATGAGCAGTTCTTC. The full variable domain, its missing parts supplied by reference TRBV7-9 and TRBJ2-1, is DTGVSQNPRHKITKRGQNVTFRCDPISEHNRLYWYRQTLGQGPEFLTYFQNEAQLEKSRLLSDRFSAERPKGSFSTLEIQRTEQGDSAMYLCASSPWTSGRSNEQFFGPGTRLTVL.

This sequence joins TRBV9 and TRBJ2-3; TRBD2 agrees at 13 bases. The CDR3 contains 18 residues. J lost 3 bases, V lost 3 bases, and 10 bases had no gene match. Per the germline V gene, CDR1 is SGDLS and CDR2 is YYNGEE. This CDR3 is CASSAHEGLAGFTDTQYF. The CDR3 bases are TGTGCCAGCAGCGCTCACGAGGGACTAGCGGGATTTACAGATACGCAGTATTTT.

The chain is built from TRBV27 and TRBJ1-1; D may be TRBD1 (6 bases). The CDR3 sequence is 15 residues long. Trimming removed 2 bases at V and 2 bases at J, with 12 bases between. Per the germline V gene, CDR1 is MNHEY and CDR2 is SMNVEV (reference sequence). The CDR3 region has the DNA TGTGCCAGCAGTTTAGGACAGAAAGGAAACACTGAAGCTTTCTTT. It specifies CASSLGQKGNTEAFF.

The gene calls are TRBV27 and TRBJ2-1, with 11 bases identical to TRBD1. The CDR3 sequence is 16 residues long. V dropped 4 bases and J dropped 7; count of bases not matched to a gene: 9. Germline values: CDR1 MNHEY, CDR2 SMNVEV (reference sequence). The CDR3 DNA reads TGTGCCAGCAGTTCCATACGGGACAGGGGGTCAAATGAGCAGTTCTTC. Encoded protein: CASSSIRDRGSNEQFF.

J is TRBJ2-7 and V is TRBV7-2, with 11 bases lining up with TRBD2. V shed 0 bases, J shed 7 bases, and the junction held 8 bases outside the gene matches. Germline V gene data show CDR1 as SGHTA and CDR2 as FQGNSA. The CDR3 is 16 amino acids. CDR3 coding DNA: TGTGCCAGCAGCTTAGCGCATAGCGGGAGGGTGGGTGAGCAGTACTTC. This gives the protein CASSLAHSGRVGEQYF.

This clone was observed a few times. The chain combines TRBV28 with TRBJ1-4, with 8 bases fitting TRBD1. Germline V gene sequence: CDR1 MDHEN, CDR2 SYDVKM. V lost 4 bases to trimming and J lost 8 bases; unmatched junction nucleotides: 15. This CDR3 region has 17 residues. CDR3 DNA sequence: TGTGCCAGCAGTTCCCCGCCCTCCGGGACAGGCGGGGAAAAACTGTTTTTT. Its protein product is CASSSPPSGTGGEKLFF.

The genes are TRBV5-1 and TRBJ2-7; D not certain. The CDR3 consists of 13 residues. Germline values: CDR1 SGHRS, CDR2 YFSETQ. V dropped 0 bases and J dropped 6 bases, with 10 bases sitting between them. The CDR3 reads CASSLAASGEQYF. The CDR3 nucleotides read TGCGCCAGCAGCTTGGCAGCTAGTGGCGAGCAGTACTTC.

This sequence joins TRBV12-3 or TRBV12-4 and TRBJ1-2, with D possibly being TRBD1 (5 bases). This CDR3 comprises 11 residues. V dropped 5 bases and J dropped 4 bases, with 5 bases sitting between them. CDR3 coding DNA: TGTGCCAGCAGTAGGGGCTATGGCTACACCTTC. Translation: CASSRGYGYTF.

The V call is TRBV24-1, the J call TRBJ2-5; TRBD2 agrees at 13 bases. The junction had 8 bases not matched to a gene; V was cut back by 4 bases and J by 1 base. The CDR3 covers 18 residues. Germline CDR1 is KGHDR and CDR2 is SFDVKD. The CDR3 region is CATSDPPGLAGLQETQYF. In nucleotides, the CDR3 is TGTGCCACCAGTGACCCACCGGGACTAGCGGGACTCCAAGAGACCCAGTACTTC.

This clone was detected only a few times. The rearrangement uses TRBV2 and TRBJ2-7; no clear D gene. The CDR3 totals 13 residues. CDR1 is SNHLY and CDR2 is FYNNEI in the germline V gene. Trimming cost V 4 bases and J 2 bases, with 9 bases left between them. The CDR3 DNA is TGTGCCAGCAGTGTTGGCAGGACCTACGAGCAGTACTTC. Amino acid sequence: CASSVGRTYEQYF. Full variable domain (missing parts from reference TRBV2 and TRBJ2-7): EPEVTQTPSHQVTQMGQEVILRCVPISNHLYFYWYRQILGQKVEFLVSFYNNEISEKSEIFDDQFSVERPDGSNFTLKIRSTKLEDSAMYFCASSVGRTYEQYFGPGTRLTVT.

This chain uses TRBV5-4 with TRBJ2-2; D is ambiguous. The CDR3 spans 17 residues. CDR1 and CDR2 from the germline V gene are SGHNT and YYREEE (reference sequence). Deletions cut 4 bases from V and 7 bases from J, with 23 bases between. CDR3 coding DNA: TGTGCCAGCAGCCCCCCTACGTCTAGAAGAGGTGGCGGGGAGCTGTTTTTT. Protein product: CASSPPTSRRGGGELFF.

The genes are TRBV6-2 or TRBV6-3 and TRBJ1-6; D ambiguous. The V end lost 1 base, the J end lost 7 bases, and 17 bases lay between the germline ends. CDR1 and CDR2 from the germline V gene are MNHEY and SVGEGT. CDR3 length: 17 residues. For the CDR3, the DNA is TGTGCCAGCAGTTACTTTGCCCTATCGGGAGGGAATTCACCCCTCCACTTT. Protein: CASSYFALSGGNSPLHF.

The chain is built from TRBV10-3 and TRBJ2-2; 11 bases are a match to TRBD1. Germline CDR1 reads ENHRY; CDR2 reads SYGVKD. The CDR3 covers 19 residues. Trimming took 6 bases from V and 3 from J; bases not matched to a gene: 15. The CDR3 nucleotides read TGTGCCATCAGACCCTGGACAGGGGGCGGGGTGGGGCACACCGGGGAGCTGTTTTTT. It specifies CAIRPWTGGGVGHTGELFF.